This T cell receptor (beta chain) stems from a study of blood T cell repertoires in COVID-19. V shed 5 bases, J shed 3 bases, and the junction held 7 bases outside the gene matches. The CDR3 has 16 residues. Clones were read by immunoSEQ multiplex PCR, and TCRdb kept only the in-frame ones, dropping some. This table has 95,000 to 150,000 clones, roughly 75% appearing once. The rearrangement links TRBV23-1 to TRBJ2-1, with 10 bases that match TRBD1. TRBV23-1 is assigned to the ORF class and has an uncertain function. Sequencing was done on a sample of peripheral blood. The sequence was obtained from a man aged 60 to 75 with active or convalescent COVID-19. The CDR3 spells CASSANRDRGYNEQFF. CDR3 nucleotides: TGCGCCAGCAGTGCCAACCGGGACAGGGGCTACAATGAGCAGTTCTTC.